This T cell receptor beta chain was recovered during a study of T-cell reconstitution after alpha-beta-depleted transplantation in children. Study observations and caveats: Some patients showed high day-60 TCRbeta diversity, which derived from surviving recipient T cells and thymic progenitors. Expanded graft clones, several hundred of them, were reportedly the source of alpha-beta T cells about two months after transplant. Fresh T-cell production supplied most of the T-cell counts and diversity seen one year after transplant.

The library targeted TCRbeta and was prepared with unique molecular identifiers. TCRdb redid the calling of the PCR reads with MiXCR, one entry per CDR3 protein. The sample records 550,000 to 800,000 distinct CDR3 sequences, about an eighth being singletons. The length of the CDR3 is 12 residues. V was shortened by 1 base and J by 6 bases, with 7 bases between the two germline ends. Germline loops: CDR1 SGHNT, CDR2 YYREEE (reference sequence). A note on this clonotype: Its antigen remains unidentified.

The sequencing here drew on PBMCs, taken before TCRalphabeta/CD19-depleted stem cell transplant. The receptor was isolated from a girl aged 2 to 10 with congenital amegakaryocytic thrombocytopenia, due to receive a stem cell transplant. The V and J genes are TRBV5-4 and TRBJ2-5; D call uncertain. The CDR3 DNA sequence: TGTGCCAGCAGCTTGAACCCCAAGACCCAGTACTTC. Amino acids: CASSLNPKTQYF.